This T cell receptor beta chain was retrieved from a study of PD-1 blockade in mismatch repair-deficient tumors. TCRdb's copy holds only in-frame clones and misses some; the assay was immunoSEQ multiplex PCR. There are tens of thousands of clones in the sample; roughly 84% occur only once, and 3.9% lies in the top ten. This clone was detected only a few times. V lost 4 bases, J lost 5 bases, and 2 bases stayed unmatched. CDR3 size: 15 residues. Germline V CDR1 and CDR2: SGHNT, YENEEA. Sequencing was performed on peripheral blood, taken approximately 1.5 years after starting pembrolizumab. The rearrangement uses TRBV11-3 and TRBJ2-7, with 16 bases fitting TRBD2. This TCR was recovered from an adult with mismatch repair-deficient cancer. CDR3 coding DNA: TGTGCCAGCAGCTCGGGACTAGCGGGAGGGGACGAGCAGTACTTC. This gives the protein CASSSGLAGGDEQYF.